This entry lists 30 T cell receptor beta chains sequenced from one sample in a study of blood T cell repertoires in COVID-19. This table comes from immunoSEQ multiplex PCR, and its TCRdb copy is limited to in-frame clones, with some not included. The data hold about 45,000 clones, with 80% to 95% observed a single time. The sample was peripheral blood. These receptors all come from a human donor in a cohort sampled during active COVID-19.

The chain uses TRBV5-5 and TRBJ1-5; 8 nucleotides match TRBD1. CDR3 length: 15 residues. CDR1 and CDR2 (germline): SGHKS, YYEKEE (reference sequence). The trim removed 4 bases at V and 3 bases at J, leaving 6 bases unmatched. As DNA, the CDR3 is TGTGCCAGCAGCACCCGGACAGGGCCCAATCAGCCCCAGCATTTT. Amino acid sequence: CASSTRTGPNQPQHF.

The J gene is TRBJ2-6, the V gene TRBV13, with a possible D match to TRBD2 (6 bases). V lost 3 bases and J lost 0, with 12 bases in between. Germline V gene data show CDR1 as PRHDT and CDR2 as FYEKMQ (reference sequence). CDR3 length: 17 residues. CDR3 loop: CASSLGGSSSGANVLTF. In DNA form, the CDR3 reads TGTGCCAGCAGCTTGGGGGGTTCGAGCTCTGGGGCCAACGTCCTGACTTTC.

This chain connects TRBV7-8 to TRBJ1-3; D is unresolved. Trimming took off 5 bases at V and 2 bases at J, with 10 bases between the two ends. This CDR3 contains 14 residues. Germline lookup yields CDR1 SGHVS and CDR2 FQNEAQ. CDR3 loop: CASSGLGPGNTIYF. CDR3 sequence (DNA): TGTGCCAGCAGCGGCCTTGGGCCTGGAAACACCATATATTTT.

This chain joins TRBV27 and TRBJ1-1; TRBD1 agrees at 7 bases. Germline CDR1 and CDR2: MNHEY and SMNVEV (reference sequence). Germline trimming cut 4 bases from V and 3 bases from J; bases unmatched to any gene: 14. The CDR3 runs 17 residues. The CDR3 sequence is CASSSRQGRGAHTEAFF. The CDR3, as DNA: TGTGCCAGCAGTTCCCGACAGGGACGGGGAGCACACACTGAAGCTTTCTTT.

V and J are TRBV6-5 and TRBJ1-5; D not certain. V lost 6 bases and J 5 bases, leaving 11 bases between the germline ends. This CDR3 spans 13 amino acids. The V gene's germline CDR1 is MNHEY and CDR2 SVGAGI. DNA of the CDR3: TGTGCCAGCAGAATAGGAGCCCATCAGCCCCAGCATTTT. Translating it yields CASRIGAHQPQHF.

The chain employs TRBV4-1 and TRBJ2-5, with TRBD2 matching over 9 bases. Trimming at V came to 6 bases and at J to 5 bases, leaving 13 bases not matched to a gene. The CDR3 spans 16 residues. Germline loops: CDR1 MGHRA, CDR2 YSYEKL. Here the CDR3 DNA reads TGCGCCAGCAGTCAATGGGTAGCGGGAGAGTCGGAGACCCAGTACTTC. The encoded protein is CASSQWVAGESETQYF.

V and J are TRBV6-5 and TRBJ1-1; no definite D call. Trimming cost V 8 bases and J 0 bases, with 10 bases left between them. The CDR3 contains 13 residues. Germline CDR1 is MNHEY and CDR2 is SVGAGI. CDR3 in amino acids: CASPPGLNTEAFF. The CDR3 region has the DNA TGTGCCAGCCCCCCGGGGTTGAACACTGAAGCTTTCTTT.

V gene TRBV3-1 (or the pseudogene TRBV3-2) combines with J gene TRBJ1-1, with D perhaps TRBD1 (5 bases). Germline loops: CDR1 LGHDT, CDR2 YNNKEL (reference sequence). This CDR3 has 13 residues. Trimming removed 4 bases from V and 3 bases from J, with 9 bases in between. CDR3 coding DNA: TGTGCCAGCAGCCCTGACAGAGACACTGAAGCTTTCTTT. Amino acids: CASSPDRDTEAFF.

V is TRBV5-1 and J is TRBJ2-1; 9 nucleotides match TRBD1. The CDR3 runs to 14 residues. The V and J ends lost 4 bases and 8 bases, in that order; junction bases with no gene match: 7. Germline CDR1 and CDR2: SGHRS and YFSETQ. The chain's CDR3 is CASSLWTGEDEQFF. The CDR3, as DNA: TGCGCCAGCAGCCTATGGACAGGGGAAGATGAGCAGTTCTTC. Filled out from reference TRBV5-1 and TRBJ2-1, the complete variable domain reads KAGVTQTPRYLIKTRGQQVTLSCSPISGHRSVSWYQQTPGQGLQFLFEYFSETQRNKGNFPGRFSGRQFSNSRSEMNVSTLELGDSALYLCASSLWTGEDEQFFGPGTRLTVL.

The genes are TRBV29-1 and TRBJ2-7, with TRBD1 matching over 7 bases. The length of the CDR3 is 12 residues. Per germline, CDR1 SQVTM and CDR2 ANQGSEA. V trimming: 4 bases; J trimming: 5 bases; junction bases outside the gene matches: 5. CDR3 in amino acids: CSVGTGQDEQYF. In DNA form, the CDR3 reads TGCAGCGTTGGGACAGGCCAAGACGAGCAGTACTTC.

This clone was detected once. The chain recombines TRBV6-2 or TRBV6-3 with TRBJ2-1; the D is unclear. The CDR3 totals 14 residues. Trimming left V 0 bases short and J 5 bases short, with 8 bases between. CDR1 and CDR2 (germline): MNHEY, SVGEGT. CDR3 residues: CASSYSRQHNEQFF. CDR3 nucleotide sequence: TGTGCCAGCAGTTACTCCCGACAACACAATGAGCAGTTCTTC.

This chain uses TRBV2 with TRBJ2-5; tentatively, D is TRBD2 (7 bases). CDR1 is SNHLY and CDR2 is FYNNEI in the germline V gene. This CDR3 has 10 amino acids. Deletions cut 8 bases from V and 9 bases from J, with 10 bases between. The CDR3 loop is CASGGAAQYF. The CDR3 bases are TGTGCCAGCGGGGGGGCGGCCCAGTACTTC.

The chain couples TRBV27 to TRBJ2-4; unclear D gene. V lost 6 bases and J lost 2, with 11 bases in between. The germline CDR1 and CDR2 sequences are MNHEY and SMNVEV (reference sequence). There are 14 residues in the CDR3. The CDR3 DNA sequence: TGTGCCAGCAGCTTTACCGCGACCAAAAACATTCAGTACTTC. It specifies CASSFTATKNIQYF.

This chain connects TRBV30 to TRBJ1-5, with 10 bases aligning to TRBD1. V was clipped by 1 base and J by 6 bases; unmatched bases: 3. Germline V gene sequence: CDR1 GTSNPN, CDR2 SVGIG (reference sequence). The CDR3 is 14 residues long. CDR3 sequence: CAWSGGTGAQPQHF. CDR3 nucleotides: TGTGCCTGGAGTGGCGGGACAGGGGCTCAGCCCCAGCATTTT.

The chain joins TRBV12-3 or TRBV12-4 to TRBJ2-2, with 8 bases identical to TRBD2. The CDR3 covers 13 residues. J lost 6 bases, V lost 6 bases, and 3 bases had no gene match. The CDR3 DNA reads as TGTGCCAGCAGCGGGGGGGCCCCCGGGGAGCTGTTTTTT. It is translated as CASSGGAPGELFF.

The genes are TRBV19 and TRBJ2-7, with D perhaps matching TRBD2 (6 bases). The CDR3 has 13 amino acids. The germline CDR1 and CDR2 sequences are LNHDA and SQIVND (reference sequence). Trimming left V 5 bases short and J 3 bases short, with 11 bases between. The CDR3 loop is CASSAGLIYEQYF. CDR3 sequence (DNA): TGTGCCAGTAGTGCGGGGTTGATCTACGAGCAGTACTTC.

CDR3 in amino acids: CASSTHTAGDYGYTF. The CDR3 coding sequence is TGTGCCAGTAGTACCCACACCGCAGGGGACTATGGCTACACCTTC. The chain is built from TRBV19 and TRBJ1-2, with D perhaps TRBD1 (6 bases). The CDR3 length is 15 residues. Deletions cut 4 bases from V and 3 bases from J, with 15 bases between. CDR1 LNHDA and CDR2 SQIVND come from the germline V gene (reference sequence).

The J gene is TRBJ2-3, the V gene TRBV7-2; 9 nucleotides agree with TRBD2. With V trimmed by 1 base and J by 5 bases, 1 base remained unmatched. CDR3 length: 14 amino acids. Germline CDR1 SGHTA, CDR2 FQGNSA. The DNA of the CDR3 is TGTGCCAGCAGCTTAGAACTAGCGGGAGATACGCAGTATTTT. Translation gives CASSLELAGDTQYF.

On this clone itself: The junction departs from the called germline gene at one end, perhaps through a read error. The J gene is TRBJ1-2, the V gene TRBV11-2; TRBD1 aligns across 11 bases. The CDR3 extends over 13 amino acids. Germline values: CDR1 SGHAT, CDR2 FQNNGV. CDR3 loop: CASSFRDRGDLHF. CDR3 sequence (DNA): TGTGCCAGCAGCTTCCGGGACAGGGGGGACCTCCACTTC.

The rearrangement links TRBV7-3 to TRBJ2-5; 10 bases are a match to TRBD1. CDR1 and CDR2 from the germline V gene are SGHTA and FQGTGA. The V gene end was trimmed by 0 bases and the J gene end by 1 base; junction bases not matched to a gene: 5. The CDR3 totals 17 residues. CDR3 coding DNA: TGTGCCAGCAGCTTAACGAGGGACAGGGGCCCCCAAGAGACCCAGTACTTC. Protein: CASSLTRDRGPQETQYF.

The DNA of the CDR3 is TGTGCCAGCAGCCGCGGGGTAGGGGTGGCCTACGAGCAGTACTTC. Its protein is CASSRGVGVAYEQYF. V is TRBV6-5 and J is TRBJ2-7; maybe TRBD2 (6 bases). V gave up 6 bases and J gave up 2 bases, with 17 bases separating them. CDR3 length: 15 residues. CDR1 is MNHEY and CDR2 is SVGAGI in the germline V gene.

V and J are TRBV30 and TRBJ1-1; weak D call: TRBD1 (5 bases). Trimming pared 2 bases from V and 0 bases from J, leaving 7 bases between. The CDR3 runs to 13 residues. The germline CDR1 and CDR2 sequences are GTSNPN and SVGIG (reference sequence). In DNA, the CDR3 is TGTGCCTGGAGTCGGGGGTTGAACACTGAAGCTTTCTTT. Translation: CAWSRGLNTEAFF.

The rearrangement uses TRBV3-1 (or the pseudogene TRBV3-2) and TRBJ2-3; D remains unclear. V lost 3 bases and J 6 bases, leaving 4 bases between the germline ends. CDR3 length: 11 amino acids. Per the germline V gene, CDR1 is LGHDT and CDR2 is YNNKEL (reference sequence). CDR3 sequence reads: CASSQADTQYF. Written as DNA, the CDR3 is TGTGCCAGCAGCCAGGCCGATACGCAGTATTTT.

The J gene is TRBJ1-2, the V gene TRBV25-1, with TRBD1 as a possible D gene (6 bases). The CDR3 loop spans 12 amino acids. V lost 3 bases, J lost 7 bases, and 9 bases lay in between. Germline CDR1 reads MGHDK; CDR2 reads SYGVNS. The CDR3 sequence: CASSDTGPGYTF. DNA of the CDR3: TGTGCCAGCAGTGATACAGGGCCTGGCTACACCTTC.

The gene calls are TRBV27 and TRBJ1-5; 9 positions agree with TRBD1. The CDR3 contains 15 residues. V lost 5 bases to trimming and J lost 1 base; unmatched junction nucleotides: 3. Per germline, CDR1 MNHEY and CDR2 SMNVEV (reference sequence). CDR3 in amino acids: CASSRTGDSNQPQHF. Here the CDR3 DNA reads TGTGCCAGCAGTCGGACAGGGGACAGCAATCAGCCCCAGCATTTT.

The CDR3 DNA is TGTGCCAGCAGTTTAAACAATGGAAACACCATATATTTT. It translates to CASSLNNGNTIYF. This chain uses TRBV28 with TRBJ1-3; no clear D gene. Trimming shortened V by 2 bases and J by 3 bases, and 5 bases separated the two germline ends. The CDR3 is made up of 13 amino acids. In germline, CDR1 is MDHEN, CDR2 SYDVKM.

V gene TRBV4-1 combines with J gene TRBJ1-1; D is possibly TRBD1 (5 bases). This CDR3 has 13 residues. Germline CDR1 reads MGHRA; CDR2 reads YSYEKL. Trimming cost V 4 bases and J 1 base, with 7 bases left between them. The CDR3 reads CASSPGGNTEAFF. CDR3 DNA: TGCGCCAGCAGCCCCGGGGGGAACACTGAAGCTTTCTTT.

V is TRBV16 and J is TRBJ1-1; 7 bases match TRBD1. The germline CDR1 and CDR2 sequences are KGHSY and FQNENV. Unmatched junction bases numbered 0, after V lost 5 bases and J lost 0 bases. The CDR3 runs to 13 residues. In nucleotides, the CDR3 is TGTGCCAGCAGCGGGACAGTGAACACTGAAGCTTTCTTT. The encoded protein is CASSGTVNTEAFF. The variable domain in full, completed from reference TRBV16 and TRBJ1-1, reads GEEVAQTPKHLVRGEGQKAKLYCAPIKGHSYVFWYQQVLKNEFKFLISFQNENVFDETGMPKERFSAKCLPNSPCSLEIQATKLEDSAVYFCASSGTVNTEAFFGQGTRLTVV.

This chain links TRBV18 with TRBJ1-1; no definite D call. Trimming pared 3 bases from V and 7 bases from J, leaving 9 bases between. Per the germline V gene, CDR1 is KGHSH and CDR2 is LQKENI. The CDR3 totals 12 residues. The CDR3 nucleotides are TGTGCCAGCTCACCGAGCTTAATTGAAGCTTTCTTT. Translated, it gives CASSPSLIEAFF.

The CDR3 sequence is CASSPPGLTPSGAFF. CDR3 nucleotide sequence: TGTGCCAGCAGTCCTCCGGGACTAACTCCTTCGGGAGCTTTCTTT. The chain uses TRBV6-6 and TRBJ1-1, with D perhaps TRBD1 (5 bases). The CDR3 is made up of 15 amino acids. Looked up from germline, CDR1 is MNHNY and CDR2 is SVGAGI (reference sequence). The V end was cut by 5 bases, the J end by 10 bases, with 23 bases between.